The text below deals with one T cell receptor (beta chain). Its target is unknown. Looked up from germline, CDR1 is ENHRY and CDR2 is SYGVKD. Deletions cut 7 bases from V and 6 bases from J, with 22 bases between. The length of the CDR3 is 16 residues. Total RNA amounts of at least 5 micrograms were extracted per sample. This entry belongs to a study of blood T cells in healthy people across ages. The study's findings and limits: A conclusive naive versus antigen-experienced comparison was prevented by the unsorted PBMCs.

A second PCR, run for roughly 7 to 11 cycles, used a sample-barcoded 5' primer plus a J-beta primer mix. TCRdb independently ran MiXCR on the 5' RACE reads; one entry per CDR3 protein. The top ten hold about 11% of the sample, which has about 1.6 million distinct CDR3 sequences, roughly a third seen once. Sequenced input: blood. The TCR comes from a woman in her twenties or thirties in good health. The rearrangement links TRBV10-3 to TRBJ2-1; D is uncertain. The CDR3 DNA is TGTGCCATCACCGGGTCTAGAGAAAGTCAAAGCAATGAGCAGTTCTTC. Amino acids: CAITGSRESQSNEQFF.